A single count supports the clone carrying this T cell receptor (beta chain). Germline CDR1 and CDR2: SEHNR and FQNEAQ (reference sequence). The CDR3 is 15 residues long. Trimming left V 5 bases short and J 8 bases short, with 19 bases between. This sample was taken from a study of cytomegalovirus exposure and HLA in healthy donors. Study at large: HLA-typed donors were the source of about 85 million unique TCRs held in an early data release.

The PCR ran on 60 Vbeta and 13 Jbeta primers. Generated by immunoSEQ multiplex PCR, the TCRdb table keeps only in-frame clones and is missing some. The table has 90,000 or so clones, about 80% seen once. Sequenced sample: PBMCs. The chain joins TRBV7-9 to TRBJ2-1; TRBD2 is a possible D gene (6 bases). This sequence was found in a man aged 45-65 years in good health and CMV-seropositive. This CDR3 is CASSPLAGPIDEQFF. CDR3 bases: TGTGCCAGCAGCCCCCTCGCGGGACCAATCGATGAGCAGTTCTTC.